This T cell receptor (beta chain) was identified during a study of CD8+ T cells in alopecia areata. At the level of the study: The study gave treated patients oral tofacitinib at 5 to 10 mg twice daily. Whole-study results and caveats: Many expanded lesional clones persisted in scalp and blood during tofacitinib treatment.

Sequencing used cDNA as its template, made by extracting RNA and reverse transcribing it. Generated by immunoSEQ multiplex PCR, the TCRdb table keeps only in-frame clones and is missing some. The repertoire holds about 200,000 clones, with roughly 60% as singletons. Of note for this clone: Its specificity is unknown.

The CDR3 runs 13 residues. CDR1 SQVTM and CDR2 ANQGSEA come from the germline V gene. Trimming cost V 1 base and J 6 bases; bases outside gene matches: 3. Treatment specified: oral pan-JAK inhibitor, 5-10 mg twice daily. Sampling of alopecia areata patients yielded lesional scalp punch biopsies as well as peripheral blood. This specimen was CD4+ T cells sorted from blood, taken at roughly week 49, from a patient treated with tofacitinib. The source of this sequence is a human donor with alopecia areata. V usage is TRBV29-1 and J usage is TRBJ2-1, with 7 bases fitting TRBD1. The CDR3: CSVEAYRGNEQFF. In DNA form, the CDR3 reads TGCAGCGTTGAAGCTTACAGGGGCAATGAGCAGTTCTTC.